This passage covers 15 T cell receptor beta chains from one sample sequenced in a study of cytotoxic CD8 clonotypes in ibrutinib-treated CLL. Here immunoSEQ multiplex PCR was the method, and the copy in TCRdb shows in-frame clones only, minus some. The sample shows roughly 150,000 clones, roughly 77% of them seen only once. The specimen comprised PBMCs, sampled after 12 months of ibrutinib treatment. All receptors come from a human donor with chronic lymphocytic leukemia.

This chain joins TRBV7-6 and TRBJ1-3; 10 positions agree with TRBD1. This CDR3 contains 18 residues. Germline lookup yields CDR1 SGHVS and CDR2 FNYEAQ. V lost 1 base, J lost 1 base, and 7 bases stayed unmatched. The CDR3 DNA sequence: TGTGCCAGCAGCTTAGGATCCCGGACAGGGGGTTCTGGAAACACCATATATTTT. This gives the protein CASSLGSRTGGSGNTIYF.

This clone was observed a few times. The chain links TRBV28 to TRBJ2-7; the D gene is possibly TRBD2 (6 bases). The germline gives CDR1 MDHEN, CDR2 SYDVKM. Trimming stripped 4 bases from V and 5 bases from J, with 12 bases between. The length of the CDR3 is 13 residues. The CDR3 coding sequence is TGTGCCAGCAGTTGGGACCCGGGAGACGAGCAGTACTTC. As protein: CASSWDPGDEQYF. Full variable domain (remainder filled in from reference TRBV28 and TRBJ2-7): DVKVTQSSRYLVKRTGEKVFLECVQDMDHENMFWYRQDPGLGLRLIYFSYDVKMKEKGDIPEGYSVSREKKERFSLILESASTNQTSMYLCASSWDPGDEQYFGPGTRLTVT.

The chain is built from TRBV28 and TRBJ2-7; 9 bases map to TRBD1. With V trimmed by 2 bases and J by 5 bases, 4 bases remained unmatched. Germline values: CDR1 MDHEN, CDR2 SYDVKM. CDR3 length: 14 amino acids. The CDR3 protein is CASSLAQGANEQYF. The CDR3 coding sequence is TGTGCCAGCAGTTTAGCACAGGGGGCGAACGAGCAGTACTTC.

The chain employs TRBV7-2 and TRBJ2-1, with D unclear. Germline V gene data show CDR1 as SGHTA and CDR2 as FQGNSA. V was pared by 5 bases and J by 7 bases, with 12 bases between. This CDR3 is built from 13 residues. CDR3 protein: CASSPPPWNEQFF. The CDR3 DNA follows: TGTGCCAGCAGCCCTCCCCCGTGGAATGAGCAGTTCTTC. The full variable domain, its missing parts supplied by reference TRBV7-2 and TRBJ2-1, is GAGVSQSPSNKVTEKGKDVELRCDPISGHTALYWYRQSLGQGLEFLIYFQGNSAPDKSGLPSDRFSAERTGGSVSTLTIQRTQQEDSAVYLCASSPPPWNEQFFGPGTRLTVL.

CDR3: CASSYSTQGRGQYF. CDR3 nucleotides: TGTGCCAGCAGTTACTCGACCCAGGGACGAGGGCAGTACTTC. This rearrangement joins TRBV6-5 to TRBJ2-7; D might be TRBD1 or TRBD2, each matching 5 bases. Trimming stripped 0 bases from V and 9 bases from J, with 15 bases between. The V gene's germline CDR1 is MNHEY and CDR2 SVGAGI. The CDR3 is 14 residues long.

The chain has TRBV14 and TRBJ2-7; 7 bases agree with TRBD2. Germline-derived CDR1 and CDR2 are SGHDN and FVKESK. With 1 base clipped from V and 4 bases from J, the junction kept 4 bases outside the gene matches. The CDR3 is 14 amino acids. Here the CDR3 reads CASSQGGGRYEQYF. In DNA form, the CDR3 reads TGTGCCAGCAGCCAAGGGGGAGGGCGATACGAGCAGTACTTC.

The V and J genes are TRBV18 and TRBJ2-7, with unresolved D. Trimming pared 4 bases from V and 2 bases from J, leaving 9 bases between. Germline CDR1 KGHSH, CDR2 LQKENI. This CDR3 is built from 13 residues. CDR3 DNA sequence: TGTGCCAGCTCACTAAGGGATCCCTACGAGCAGTACTTC. Amino acids: CASSLRDPYEQYF.

This sequence joins TRBV6-1 and TRBJ1-2, with D perhaps matching TRBD1 (5 bases). V was trimmed by 9 bases and J by 4 bases, leaving 12 bases between them. Germline V gene lookup returns CDR1 MNHNS and CDR2 SASEGT. CDR3 length: 12 residues. For the CDR3, the DNA is TGTGCCAGTGCGGGGCCGGGCTATGGCTACACCTTC. Amino acids: CASAGPGYGYTF.

V gene TRBV2 combines with J gene TRBJ1-5; unclear D gene. Trimming pared 10 bases from V and 4 bases from J, leaving 14 bases between. Germline loops: CDR1 SNHLY, CDR2 FYNNEI. This CDR3 comprises 13 residues. The CDR3 bases are TGTGCCAACCTACGGGCACCAAATCAGCCCCAGCATTTT. As protein: CANLRAPNQPQHF. The full variable domain, its missing parts supplied by reference TRBV2 and TRBJ1-5, is EPEVTQTPSHQVTQMGQEVILRCVPISNHLYFYWYRQILGQKVEFLVSFYNNEISEKSEIFDDQFSVERPDGSNFTLKIRSTKLEDSAMYFCANLRAPNQPQHFGDGTRLSIL.

The chain carries TRBV9 and TRBJ2-3; D call uncertain. Deletions cut 3 bases from V and 4 bases from J, with 24 bases between. The CDR3 consists of 18 residues. Germline V lookup: CDR1 SGDLS, CDR2 YYNGEE. DNA for the CDR3: TGTGCCAGCAGCGGAAGACACAGTATTGGGGATTTCCCAGATACGCAGTATTTT. Translating it yields CASSGRHSIGDFPDTQYF.

The gene calls are TRBV7-6 and TRBJ2-1; D not certain. V lost 8 bases and J 4 bases, leaving 15 bases between the germline ends. CDR3 size: 14 residues. Germline V gives CDR1 SGHVS, CDR2 FNYEAQ. The CDR3: CASGSQTVYNEQFF. The CDR3 DNA reads TGTGCCAGCGGTAGTCAAACGGTTTACAATGAGCAGTTCTTC.

The V call is TRBV28, the J call TRBJ1-1; no firm D call. Germline-derived CDR1 and CDR2 are MDHEN and SYDVKM. Trimming removed 5 bases at V and 10 bases at J, with 14 bases between. CDR3 length: 12 residues. CDR3 DNA: TGTGCCAGCAGTCTTAGACCCCTTGGAGCTTTCTTT. Its translation: CASSLRPLGAFF.

The chain couples TRBV4-2 to TRBJ1-1, with D perhaps matching TRBD1 (6 bases). Germline V CDR1 and CDR2: LGHNA, YNFKEQ. Deletions cut 2 bases from V and 5 bases from J, with 12 bases between. CDR3 length equals 14 residues. The CDR3: CASSQHREITEAFF. CDR3 DNA sequence: TGTGCCAGCAGCCAACACAGGGAGATAACTGAAGCTTTCTTT.

This sequence joins TRBV5-1 and TRBJ1-1; D is unclear. The CDR3 consists of 12 residues. Germline CDR1 and CDR2: SGHRS and YFSETQ. V lost 0 bases to trimming and J lost 8 bases, with 8 bases between them. The CDR3 region is CASSLGRQEAFF. CDR3 DNA sequence: TGCGCCAGCAGCTTGGGAAGACAAGAAGCTTTCTTT.

This sequence joins TRBV27 and TRBJ1-1; 8 positions agree with TRBD1. This CDR3 contains 15 residues. J gave up 10 bases and V 0 bases, and 10 bases lay outside the gene matches. Per the germline V gene, CDR1 is MNHEY and CDR2 is SMNVEV (reference sequence). The DNA of the CDR3 is TGTGCCAGCAGTTTATCGCTAGGACAGGGAAGAGGAGCTTTCTTT. Translation: CASSLSLGQGRGAFF.